These 26 T cell receptor beta chains came from one sample sequenced in a study of blood T cell repertoires in COVID-19. Using immunoSEQ multiplex PCR, the repertoire was profiled, and TCRdb retains in-frame clones only, with some absent. The top ten clones hold about 17% of a sample with over 45,000 clones, 73% of them seen once. The sequenced sample was peripheral blood. The source of these receptors is a woman in her forties or fifties with active or convalescent COVID-19.

V is TRBV7-9 and J is TRBJ2-2; 7 bases agree with TRBD1. Germline V gene sequence: CDR1 SEHNR, CDR2 FQNEAQ (reference sequence). The length of the CDR3 is 17 residues. The V and J ends lost 6 bases and 1 base, in that order; junction bases with no gene match: 11. The CDR3 DNA sequence: TGTGCCAGCAGGCCGGGACAGATCTTACGGAACACCGGGGAGCTGTTTTTT. Its translation is CASRPGQILRNTGELFF. Looking up the rest from reference TRBV7-9 and TRBJ2-2 gives the full variable domain: DTGVSQNPRHKITKRGQNVTFRCDPISEHNRLYWYRQTLGQGPEFLTYFQNEAQLEKSRLLSDRFSAERPKGSFSTLEIQRTEQGDSAMYLCASRPGQILRNTGELFFGEGSRLTVL.

The chain carries TRBV12-3 or TRBV12-4 and TRBJ2-1; 8 bases map to TRBD1. Losses at the gene ends were 6 bases for V and 9 bases for J; bases not matched to a gene: 4. CDR3 size: 12 residues. CDR3 sequence: CASSRQGSEQFF. The CDR3 DNA reads TGTGCCAGCAGCCGACAGGGGAGTGAGCAGTTCTTC.

The chain employs TRBV6-5 and TRBJ2-1; 7 bases fit TRBD1. The V gene end was trimmed by 8 bases and the J gene end by 1 base; junction bases not matched to a gene: 2. Germline CDR1 is MNHEY and CDR2 is SVGAGI. CDR3 length: 13 amino acids. The CDR3 protein is CASRRGSYNEQFF. The CDR3 DNA reads as TGTGCCAGCCGCAGGGGGTCCTACAATGAGCAGTTCTTC.

The gene calls are TRBV19 and TRBJ1-1; possibly TRBD1 for D (5 bases). V shed 5 bases and J shed 0 bases, with 25 bases lying between them. Germline V gene lookup returns CDR1 LNHDA and CDR2 SQIVND (reference sequence). The CDR3 has 19 amino acids. CDR3 sequence: CASSAPGGLLAQMNTEAFF. The DNA of the CDR3 is TGTGCCAGTAGTGCGCCGGGGGGTCTTTTAGCCCAAATGAACACTGAAGCTTTCTTT.

The chain combines TRBV7-9 with TRBJ1-4, with 7 positions matching TRBD1. The CDR3 consists of 15 residues. V dropped 5 bases and J dropped 4; count of bases not matched to a gene: 7. CDR1 SEHNR and CDR2 FQNEAQ come from the germline V gene (reference sequence). CDR3 nucleotide sequence: TGTGCCAGCAGCCTCCAGGGACAGCATAATGAAAAACTGTTTTTT. This translates into CASSLQGQHNEKLFF.

The CDR3: CASSVSGQPNQPQHF. The CDR3 DNA reads as TGTGCCAGCAGTGTTTCGGGACAGCCCAATCAGCCCCAGCATTTT. The gene calls are TRBV2 and TRBJ1-5; 7 nucleotides align to TRBD1. This CDR3 has 15 amino acids. V was pared by 4 bases and J by 3 bases, with 6 bases of the junction left unmatched. Germline values: CDR1 SNHLY, CDR2 FYNNEI.

The rearrangement joins TRBV15 to TRBJ1-1, with 7 bases fitting TRBD1. The germline V gene encodes CDR1 LNHNV and CDR2 YYDKDF (reference sequence). V shed 5 bases, J shed 8 bases, and the junction held 14 bases outside the gene matches. The CDR3 covers 15 residues. CDR3 protein: CATSLGQPRLREAFF. The DNA for the CDR3 is TGTGCCACCAGCTTGGGACAGCCCCGGCTAAGGGAAGCTTTCTTT.

For the CDR3, the DNA is TGCGCCAGCAGCTTGGGCACAGGGGTCGGCATGAACACTGAAGCTTTCTTT. Translating it yields CASSLGTGVGMNTEAFF. V is TRBV5-1 and J is TRBJ1-1, with 7 nucleotides matching TRBD1. Germline CDR1 is SGHRS and CDR2 is YFSETQ. J lost 0 bases, V lost 0 bases, and 8 bases had no gene match. The CDR3 loop spans 17 amino acids.

There are many counts of this clone. The chain uses TRBV3-1 (or the pseudogene TRBV3-2) and TRBJ1-3; D is perhaps TRBD1 (6 bases). CDR1 and CDR2 (germline): LGHDT, YNNKEL (reference sequence). CDR3 length: 16 residues. The V end was cut by 4 bases, the J end by 2 bases, with 15 bases between. CDR3 DNA: TGTGCCAGCAGCCCGGTCGGGGGGCTGGCTGGAAACACCATATATTTT. This encodes CASSPVGGLAGNTIYF.

In this sample, this clone turned up many times. The rearrangement uses TRBV27 and TRBJ2-1; no clear D. The CDR3 covers 14 residues. The V and J ends lost 1 base and 2 bases respectively, with 6 bases between them. Germline lookup yields CDR1 MNHEY and CDR2 SMNVEV (reference sequence). The CDR3 sequence: CASSLLSAYNEQFF. Here the CDR3 DNA reads TGTGCCAGCAGTTTATTGTCGGCCTACAATGAGCAGTTCTTC.

This rearrangement joins TRBV6-5 to TRBJ1-6; D may be TRBD1 (5 bases). V lost 2 bases and J 9 bases, leaving 5 bases between the germline ends. Germline lookup yields CDR1 MNHEY and CDR2 SVGAGI. The CDR3 loop spans 12 amino acids. Here the CDR3 reads CASSYRGSPLHF. The CDR3 DNA reads TGTGCCAGCAGTTACAGGGGTTCACCCCTCCACTTT.

This clone ranks as medium-sized. The J gene is TRBJ2-4, the V gene TRBV2, with a weak D call TRBD1 (6 bases). This CDR3 spans 14 amino acids. V was clipped by 7 bases and J by 7 bases, with 17 bases between them. Per the germline V gene, CDR1 is SNHLY and CDR2 is FYNNEI. The CDR3, as DNA: TGTGCCAGCAAGCTACAGGGTGGTAGGAACATTCAGTACTTC. Translated, it gives CASKLQGGRNIQYF.

This clone was observed a handful of times. The chain combines TRBV3-1 (or the pseudogene TRBV3-2) with TRBJ1-5; the D gene is possibly TRBD1 (5 bases). The CDR3 has 16 residues. Germline values: CDR1 LGHDT, CDR2 YNNKEL (reference sequence). V gave up 1 base and J gave up 3 bases, with 13 bases separating them. The CDR3 nucleotides are TGTGCCAGCAGCCAAGTAGTAGGGGCTGACAATCAGCCCCAGCATTTT. Encoded protein: CASSQVVGADNQPQHF.

This sequence joins TRBV18 and TRBJ1-3; D unresolved. The CDR3 sequence is 14 residues long. V shed 6 bases and J shed 2 bases, with 11 bases lying between them. Germline V gene lookup returns CDR1 KGHSH and CDR2 LQKENI. The CDR3 coding sequence is TGTGCCAGCTCCGGCCTTAGCGCTGGAAACACCATATATTTT. Translation gives CASSGLSAGNTIYF.

The chain has TRBV11-3 and TRBJ2-3; the match to TRBD2 covers 13 bases. Germline V CDR1 and CDR2: SGHNT, YENEEA. Germline trimming cut 1 base from V and 5 bases from J; bases unmatched to any gene: 6. CDR3 length: 17 residues. CDR3: CASSLGTSGSSGDTQYF. CDR3 nucleotide sequence: TGTGCCAGCAGCTTAGGGACTAGCGGGAGTTCGGGAGATACGCAGTATTTT.

Ten or more counts support this clone. Here the CDR3 reads CASRPGTGHQPQHF. In DNA form, the CDR3 reads TGTGCCAGCAGACCCGGGACAGGCCATCAGCCCCAGCATTTT. The rearrangement joins TRBV28 to TRBJ1-5, with TRBD1 identical over 8 bases. Germline V gene lookup returns CDR1 MDHEN and CDR2 SYDVKM. With V trimmed by 6 bases and J by 5 bases, 6 bases remained unmatched. CDR3 length equals 14 residues.

This clone was counted a single time. The rearrangement links TRBV5-1 to TRBJ2-7, with a possible D match to TRBD1 (6 bases). CDR1 and CDR2 from the germline V gene are SGHRS and YFSETQ. This CDR3 has 14 residues. V was shortened by 4 bases and J by 3 bases, with 14 bases between the two germline ends. The CDR3 DNA follows: TGCGCCAGCAGCCTGGACAGATCCATCTACGAGCAGTACTTC. Amino acids: CASSLDRSIYEQYF.

The chain employs TRBV3-1 (or the pseudogene TRBV3-2) and TRBJ2-7; 9 bases agree with TRBD2. The J segment lost 4 bases and the V segment lost 6 bases, leaving 4 bases of the junction unmatched. The CDR3 has 13 amino acids. CDR1 and CDR2 (germline): LGHDT, YNNKEL (reference sequence). CDR3 loop: CASRSGRTYEQYF. The CDR3 DNA is TGTGCCAGCAGAAGCGGGAGGACGTACGAGCAGTACTTC.

The V call is TRBV5-4, the J call TRBJ2-3; 11 bases line up with TRBD2. The CDR3 has 16 amino acids. The J segment lost 0 bases and the V segment lost 4 bases, leaving 4 bases of the junction unmatched. The V gene's germline CDR1 is SGHNT and CDR2 YYREEE (reference sequence). The CDR3 region has the DNA TGTGCCAGCAGCAGGGGACTAGCGGAGAGCACAGATACGCAGTATTTT. Amino acids: CASSRGLAESTDTQYF. Full variable domain (rest looked up from reference TRBV5-4 and TRBJ2-3): ETGVTQSPTHLIKTRGQQVTLRCSSQSGHNTVSWYQQALGQGPQFIFQYYREEENGRGNFPPRFSGLQFPNYSSELNVNALELDDSALYLCASSRGLAESTDTQYFGPGTRLTVL.

This chain connects TRBV18 to TRBJ1-2; maybe TRBD1 (5 bases). The CDR3 has 16 amino acids. Germline V lookup: CDR1 KGHSH, CDR2 LQKENI. The V and J ends lost 2 bases and 2 bases respectively, with 15 bases between them. DNA for the CDR3: TGTGCCAGCTCACCAGAACAGGCGGGGGAGAACTATGGCTACACCTTC. Its translation: CASSPEQAGENYGYTF.

The chain has TRBV7-9 and TRBJ1-1, with D perhaps matching TRBD1 (5 bases). With 7 bases removed from V and 4 bases from J, the gap between germline ends came to 22 bases. The CDR3 runs 16 residues. The germline V gene encodes CDR1 SEHNR and CDR2 FQNEAQ (reference sequence). In nucleotides, the CDR3 is TGTGCCAGCAACCCCCCCGCCCCAGTCAGGGTCACTGAAGCTTTCTTT. As protein: CASNPPAPVRVTEAFF.

The chain is built from TRBV5-8 and TRBJ2-1; 9 bases align to TRBD1. The V segment lost 4 bases and the J segment 7 bases; nucleotides outside the gene matches: 6. From germline, CDR1 is SGHTS and CDR2 YDEGEE. The CDR3 is 14 amino acids. The CDR3 loop reads CASSLTGGANEQFF. The CDR3 bases are TGTGCCAGCAGCCTGACAGGGGGGGCAAATGAGCAGTTCTTC.

This clone was recorded only once. This rearrangement joins TRBV7-2 to TRBJ2-2; 12 bases match TRBD2. This CDR3 comprises 16 residues. With 6 bases clipped from V and 0 bases from J, the junction kept 2 bases outside the gene matches. CDR1 and CDR2 from the germline V gene are SGHTA and FQGNSA. Written as DNA, the CDR3 is TGTGCCAGCAGTCGGACTAGCGGGGCGAACACCGGGGAGCTGTTTTTT. Translated, it gives CASSRTSGANTGELFF.

This clone is termed large (0.1 to 1%). The chain has TRBV28 and TRBJ1-4; 9 positions match TRBD1. CDR1 and CDR2 from the germline V gene are MDHEN and SYDVKM. The CDR3 sequence is 15 residues long. V shed 6 bases, J shed 3 bases, and the junction held 5 bases outside the gene matches. The chain's CDR3 is CASRRTGASNEKLFF. The DNA for the CDR3 is TGTGCCAGCAGGCGGACAGGGGCCTCTAATGAAAAACTGTTTTTT. The variable domain in full, completed from reference TRBV28 and TRBJ1-4, reads DVKVTQSSRYLVKRTGEKVFLECVQDMDHENMFWYRQDPGLGLRLIYFSYDVKMKEKGDIPEGYSVSREKKERFSLILESASTNQTSMYLCASRRTGASNEKLFFGSGTQLSVL.

J is TRBJ2-7 and V is TRBV5-1; 13 bases match TRBD2. Germline V gives CDR1 SGHRS, CDR2 YFSETQ. The CDR3 covers 14 residues. Germline trimming cut 3 bases from V and 11 bases from J; bases unmatched to any gene: 8. The CDR3 region is CASSSDPGLAGKYF. In DNA, the CDR3 is TGCGCCAGCAGCTCGGACCCGGGACTAGCGGGAAAGTACTTC.

The chain employs TRBV5-1 and TRBJ1-2; perhaps TRBD1 as D (6 bases). This CDR3 is built from 16 residues. Germline lookup yields CDR1 SGHRS and CDR2 YFSETQ. V lost 3 bases, J lost 1 base, and 16 bases lay in between. The CDR3 bases are TGCGCCAGCAGCTCGGACAGCCCGCTGTTTAACTATGGCTACACCTTC. Amino acids: CASSSDSPLFNYGYTF.